Shown below are 13 T cell receptor beta chains from a single sample sequenced in a study of T cells in Graves' hyperthyroidism and ophthalmopathy. Researchers took RNA transcripts and amplified the TCR beta CDR3 regions from them. RT-PCR in the first round (using the HTBI primer set) targeted the TCR CDR3. TCRdb ran MiXCR on the multiplex PCR reads and lists one entry per CDR3 protein. This table holds around 390,000 distinct CDR3 sequences, approximately 15% found once. Sequenced sample: blood. The source of these receptors is a woman aged 25 to 45 with Graves' ophthalmopathy.

This clonotype was seen ten or more times. V usage is TRBV20-1 and J usage is TRBJ2-7; D gene unclear. Germline CDR1 reads DFQATT; CDR2 reads SNEGSKA (reference sequence). The length of the CDR3 is 13 residues. With 6 bases removed from V and 3 bases from J, the gap between germline ends came to 15 bases. The CDR3 nucleotides are TGCAGTGCCAGGAGTGCGGTGGACTACGAGCAGTACTTC. The encoded protein is CSARSAVDYEQYF.

This clonotype has only a few counts. The chain joins TRBV9 to TRBJ2-1; weak D call: TRBD2 (5 bases). V lost 0 bases, J lost 3 bases, and 7 bases lay in between. The CDR3 has 14 amino acids. CDR1 and CDR2 (germline): SGDLS, YYNGEE. The CDR3 is CASSVGGSYNEQFF. The CDR3, as DNA: TGTGCCAGCAGCGTAGGAGGGAGCTACAATGAGCAGTTCTTC.

DNA for the CDR3: TGTGCCAGCAGTCCTCGTTTCGTAACCGGGGAGCTGTTTTTT. Its translation: CASSPRFVTGELFF. The chain carries TRBV27 and TRBJ2-2, with D unclear. Trimming removed 5 bases at V and 5 bases at J, with 12 bases between. The germline V gene has CDR1 MNHEY and CDR2 SMNVEV (reference sequence). This CDR3 is built from 14 residues.

This clonotype showed up many times. This chain connects TRBV20-1 to TRBJ2-5, with D possibly matching TRBD2 (6 bases). Germline CDR1 is DFQATT and CDR2 is SNEGSKA (reference sequence). The CDR3 consists of 13 residues. The DNA of the CDR3 is TGCAGCGTCGTGGATGGGAGGATAGAGACCCAGTACTTC. Protein product: CSVVDGRIETQYF.

This clonotype was detected ten times or more. V and J are TRBV7-9 and TRBJ1-2; D is ambiguous. This CDR3 is built from 13 residues. Germline V gene data show CDR1 as SEHNR and CDR2 as FQNEAQ (reference sequence). Between the trimmed V and J ends, which lost 2 bases and 10 bases, there was a span of 14 bases. The CDR3 is CASSLNTVLSYTF. For the CDR3, the DNA is TGTGCCAGCAGCTTAAACACCGTTTTGTCCTACACCTTC. Complete variable domain (other parts from reference TRBV7-9 and TRBJ1-2): DTGVSQNPRHKITKRGQNVTFRCDPISEHNRLYWYRQTLGQGPEFLTYFQNEAQLEKSRLLSDRFSAERPKGSFSTLEIQRTEQGDSAMYLCASSLNTVLSYTFGSGTRLTVV.

Many counts were recorded for this clonotype. This chain uses TRBV12-3 or TRBV12-4 with TRBJ1-2; D remains ambiguous. V lost 6 bases to trimming and J lost 0 bases, with 11 bases between them. The CDR3 spans 14 residues. Here the CDR3 reads CASSLGGANYGYTF. CDR3 sequence (DNA): TGTGCCAGCAGCCTCGGTGGAGCTAACTATGGCTACACCTTC.

This rearrangement joins TRBV27 to TRBJ2-1; 14 bases fit TRBD2. V gave up 4 bases and J gave up 4 bases; unmatched junction bases: 6. Germline values: CDR1 MNHEY, CDR2 SMNVEV (reference sequence). The CDR3 runs 17 residues. The CDR3 region is CASSYSGTSGSYNEQFF. CDR3 coding DNA: TGTGCCAGCAGTTACTCGGGGACTAGCGGGAGTTACAATGAGCAGTTCTTC.

Points on this clonotype: This may come from a read error, since a much larger clone is one base off. The chain combines TRBV28 with TRBJ2-1; TRBD2 might be the D (5 bases). The V gene lost 5 bases and the J gene lost 0 bases, with 20 bases spanning the gap. CDR3 length: 18 residues. The germline CDR1 and CDR2 sequences are MDHEN and SYDVKM. The CDR3 nucleotides read TGTGCCAGCAGTACTCCCAGTTCGGCTAGCCCCTCCTACAATGAGCAGTTCTTC. This codes for CASSTPSSASPSYNEQFF.

This clonotype came up many times. This rearrangement joins TRBV6-1 to TRBJ1-1; D gene unclear. The CDR3 is made up of 14 amino acids. The V end lost 1 base, the J end lost 0 bases, and 6 bases lay between the germline ends. CDR1 is MNHNS, CDR2 SASEGT, per germline. For the CDR3, the DNA is TGTGCCAGCAGTGAAGTAGTCATGAACACTGAAGCTTTCTTT. Translation gives CASSEVVMNTEAFF.

This clonotype was detected a few times. This chain uses TRBV29-1 with TRBJ1-2; 10 bases fit TRBD1. The trim removed 4 bases at V and 3 bases at J, leaving 2 bases unmatched. The germline CDR1 and CDR2 sequences are SQVTM and ANQGSEA. The CDR3 is 13 residues long. The CDR3 is CSVGGTGDYGYTF. The CDR3 DNA sequence: TGCAGCGTTGGGGGGACAGGGGACTATGGCTACACCTTC.

There are many counts of this clonotype. The rearrangement joins TRBV27 to TRBJ2-3, with 9 bases that match TRBD1. Looked up from germline, CDR1 is MNHEY and CDR2 is SMNVEV (reference sequence). The J segment lost 2 bases and the V segment lost 6 bases, leaving 9 bases of the junction unmatched. The CDR3 has 16 amino acids. CDR3 nucleotides: TGTGCCAGCAGGGGAACCGGGACAGGGTACACAGATACGCAGTATTTT. Its protein is CASRGTGTGYTDTQYF.

The CDR3 region has the DNA TGTGCCAGCTCACCCAGGACTAGCGGGGCCTACGAGCAGTACTTC. Protein: CASSPRTSGAYEQYF. V and J are TRBV18 and TRBJ2-7; 12 bases map to TRBD2. CDR1 KGHSH and CDR2 LQKENI come from the germline V gene. This CDR3 has 15 amino acids. V dropped 3 bases and J dropped 2; count of bases not matched to a gene: 2.

The table lists this clonotype with a few counts. The rearrangement uses TRBV20-1 and TRBJ2-5, with D possibly being TRBD1 (7 bases). In germline, CDR1 is DFQATT, CDR2 SNEGSKA (reference sequence). The CDR3 sequence is 14 residues long. V was clipped by 6 bases and J by 5 bases, with 19 bases between them. DNA for the CDR3: TGCAGTGCCAACTACAGGGGACTCGGGGAGACCCAGTACTTC. Translation gives CSANYRGLGETQYF.